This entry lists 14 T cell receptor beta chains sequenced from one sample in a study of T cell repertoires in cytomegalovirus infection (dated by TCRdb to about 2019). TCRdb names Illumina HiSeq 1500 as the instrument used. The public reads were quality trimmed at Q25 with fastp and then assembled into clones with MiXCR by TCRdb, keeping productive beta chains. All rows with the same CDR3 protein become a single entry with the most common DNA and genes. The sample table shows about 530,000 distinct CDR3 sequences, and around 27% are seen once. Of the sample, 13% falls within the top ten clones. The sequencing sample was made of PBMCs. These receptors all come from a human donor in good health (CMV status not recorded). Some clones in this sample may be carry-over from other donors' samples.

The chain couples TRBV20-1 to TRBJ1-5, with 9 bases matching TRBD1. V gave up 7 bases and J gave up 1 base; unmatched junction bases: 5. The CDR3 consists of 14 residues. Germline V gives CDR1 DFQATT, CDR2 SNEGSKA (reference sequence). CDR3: CSVETGGSNQPQHF. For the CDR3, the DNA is TGCAGTGTAGAAACAGGGGGCAGCAATCAGCCCCAGCATTTT.

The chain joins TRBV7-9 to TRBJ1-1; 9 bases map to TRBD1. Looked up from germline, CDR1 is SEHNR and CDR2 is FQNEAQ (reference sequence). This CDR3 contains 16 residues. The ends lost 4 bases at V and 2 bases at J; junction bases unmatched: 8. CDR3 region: CASSSWGTGRNTEAFF. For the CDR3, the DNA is TGTGCCAGCAGCTCATGGGGGACAGGGCGAAACACTGAAGCTTTCTTT.

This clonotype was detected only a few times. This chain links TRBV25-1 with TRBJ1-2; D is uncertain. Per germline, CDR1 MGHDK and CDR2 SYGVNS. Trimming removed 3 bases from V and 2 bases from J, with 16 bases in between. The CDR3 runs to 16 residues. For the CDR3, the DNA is TGTGCCAGCAGTGATATTGCAGATTCGGGGAACTATGGCTACACCTTC. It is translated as CASSDIADSGNYGYTF.

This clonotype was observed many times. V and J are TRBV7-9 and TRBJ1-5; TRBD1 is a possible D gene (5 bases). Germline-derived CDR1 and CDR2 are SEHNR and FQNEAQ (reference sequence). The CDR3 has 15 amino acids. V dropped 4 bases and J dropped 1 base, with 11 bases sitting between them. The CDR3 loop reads CASSSMGDSNQPQHF. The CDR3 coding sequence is TGTGCCAGCAGCTCGATGGGGGACAGCAATCAGCCCCAGCATTTT.

The CDR3 nucleotides read TGTGCCAGCAGCAAAGGACCCTATGAGAACACCGGGGAGCTGTTTTTT. It yields the protein CASSKGPYENTGELFF. The chain has TRBV5-4 and TRBJ2-2; D gene unclear. Trimming removed 4 bases from V and 1 base from J, with 14 bases in between. The CDR3 totals 16 residues. Germline CDR1 and CDR2: SGHNT and YYREEE (reference sequence).

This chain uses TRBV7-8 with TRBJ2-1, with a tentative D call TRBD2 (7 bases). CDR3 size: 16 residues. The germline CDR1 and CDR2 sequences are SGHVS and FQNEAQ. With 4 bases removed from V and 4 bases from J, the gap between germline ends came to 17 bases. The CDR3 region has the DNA TGTGCCAGCAGCTCCCCGCTAGGGGGGGAGTACAATGAGCAGTTCTTC. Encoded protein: CASSSPLGGEYNEQFF. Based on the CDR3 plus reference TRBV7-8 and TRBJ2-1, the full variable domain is GAGVSQSPRYKVAKRGQDVALRCDPISGHVSLFWYQQALGQGPEFLTYFQNEAQLDKSGLPSDRFFAERPEGSVSTLKIQRTQQEDSAVYLCASSSPLGGEYNEQFFGPGTRLTVL.

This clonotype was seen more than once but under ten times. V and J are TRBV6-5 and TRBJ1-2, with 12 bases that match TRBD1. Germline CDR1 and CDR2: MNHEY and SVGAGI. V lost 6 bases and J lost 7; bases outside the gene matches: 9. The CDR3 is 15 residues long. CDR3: CASRGDRGRFGGYTF. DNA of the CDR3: TGTGCCAGCAGGGGGGACAGGGGGCGGTTTGGTGGCTACACCTTC.

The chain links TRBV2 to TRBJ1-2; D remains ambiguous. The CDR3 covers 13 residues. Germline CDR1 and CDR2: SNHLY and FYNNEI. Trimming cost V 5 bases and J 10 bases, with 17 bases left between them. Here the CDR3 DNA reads TGTGCCAGCAGTTTCGGCACCGAGATTTTCTACACCTTC. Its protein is CASSFGTEIFYTF. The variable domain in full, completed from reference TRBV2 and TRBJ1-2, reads EPEVTQTPSHQVTQMGQEVILRCVPISNHLYFYWYRQILGQKVEFLVSFYNNEISEKSEIFDDQFSVERPDGSNFTLKIRSTKLEDSAMYFCASSFGTEIFYTFGSGTRLTVV.

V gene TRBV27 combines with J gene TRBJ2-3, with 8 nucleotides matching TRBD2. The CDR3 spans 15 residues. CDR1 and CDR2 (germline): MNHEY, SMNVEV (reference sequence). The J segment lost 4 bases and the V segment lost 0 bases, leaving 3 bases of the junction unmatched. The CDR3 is CASSLSPGGADTQYF. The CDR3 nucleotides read TGTGCCAGCAGTTTATCACCCGGGGGGGCAGATACGCAGTATTTT.

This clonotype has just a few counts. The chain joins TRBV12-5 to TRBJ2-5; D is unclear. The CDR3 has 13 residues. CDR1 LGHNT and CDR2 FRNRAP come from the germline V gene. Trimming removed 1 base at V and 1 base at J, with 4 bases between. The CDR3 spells CASGLGSQETQYF. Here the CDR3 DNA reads TGTGCTAGTGGTTTGGGCAGCCAAGAGACCCAGTACTTC.

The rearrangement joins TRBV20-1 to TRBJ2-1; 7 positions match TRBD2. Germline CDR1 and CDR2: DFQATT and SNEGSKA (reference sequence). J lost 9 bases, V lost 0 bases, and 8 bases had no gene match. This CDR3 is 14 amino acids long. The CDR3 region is CSAREGSGWGEQFF. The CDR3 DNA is TGCAGTGCTAGAGAGGGTAGCGGGTGGGGTGAGCAGTTCTTC.

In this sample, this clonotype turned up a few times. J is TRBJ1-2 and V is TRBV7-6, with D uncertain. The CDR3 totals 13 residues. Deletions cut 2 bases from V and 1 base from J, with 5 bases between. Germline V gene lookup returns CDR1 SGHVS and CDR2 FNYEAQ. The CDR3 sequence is CASSLFRNYGYTF. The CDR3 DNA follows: TGTGCCAGCAGCTTATTTCGTAACTATGGCTACACCTTC.

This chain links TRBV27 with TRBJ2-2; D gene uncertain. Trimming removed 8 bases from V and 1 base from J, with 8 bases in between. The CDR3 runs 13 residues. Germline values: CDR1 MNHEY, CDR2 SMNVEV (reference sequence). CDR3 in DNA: TGTGCCAGCGGCGAAGTGAACACCGGGGAGCTGTTTTTT. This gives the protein CASGEVNTGELFF.

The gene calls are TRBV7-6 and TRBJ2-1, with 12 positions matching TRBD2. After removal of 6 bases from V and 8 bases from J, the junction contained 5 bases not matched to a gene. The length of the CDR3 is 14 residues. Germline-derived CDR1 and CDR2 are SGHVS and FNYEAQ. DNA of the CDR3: TGTGCCAGCAGAAAGGCTAGCGGGAGGGATGAGCAGTTCTTC. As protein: CASRKASGRDEQFF.